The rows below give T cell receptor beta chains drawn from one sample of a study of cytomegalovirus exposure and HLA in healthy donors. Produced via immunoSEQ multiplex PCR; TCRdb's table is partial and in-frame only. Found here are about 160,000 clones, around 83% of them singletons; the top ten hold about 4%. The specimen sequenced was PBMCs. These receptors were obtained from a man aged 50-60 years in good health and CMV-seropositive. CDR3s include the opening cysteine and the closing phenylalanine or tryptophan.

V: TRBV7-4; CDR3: CASSLALQGATHEQYF
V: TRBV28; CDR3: CASSFAGTDYGYTF
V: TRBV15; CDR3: CATSRVGDRRFF
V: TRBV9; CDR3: CASSVRGRYNEQFF
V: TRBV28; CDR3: CASQGARGANVLTF
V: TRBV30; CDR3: CAWSVPARDRVSSGANVLTF
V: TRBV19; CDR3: CASSIYRINSPLHF
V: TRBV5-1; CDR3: CASSLGSKYTGELFF
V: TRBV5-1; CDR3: CASSSDRQGAKSFF
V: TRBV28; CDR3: CASSLGESTQYF
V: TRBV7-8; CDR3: CASSLARYNEQFF
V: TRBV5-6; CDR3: CASSLGVAGETYNEQFF
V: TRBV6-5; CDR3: CASSYTTGLGEKLFF
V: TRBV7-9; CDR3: CSSSLAGLIQSEKLFF
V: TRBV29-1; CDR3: CSAKRGLVEKLFF
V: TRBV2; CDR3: CASSTTGSHEQYF
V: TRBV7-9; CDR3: CASSSSGADTQYF
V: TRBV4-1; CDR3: CASSQEEVGLYNSPLHF
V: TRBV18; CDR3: CASSPPGQPMNTEAFF
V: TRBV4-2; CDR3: CAGSQGRSYEQYF
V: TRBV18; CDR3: CASSQGLAGGRTDTQYF
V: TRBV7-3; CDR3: CASSSGGNTGELFF
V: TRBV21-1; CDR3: CASSKISYKTGQGLSEAFF
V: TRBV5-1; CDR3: CASSWGTGLSYEQYF
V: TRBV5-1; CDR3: CASSELAGAYEQYF
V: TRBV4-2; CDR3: CASSRGERGPSYEQYF
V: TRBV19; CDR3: CASSIAFMNTEAFF
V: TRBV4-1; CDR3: CASSQLSGGAYNEQFF
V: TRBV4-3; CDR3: CASSQDQTDSYNSPLHF
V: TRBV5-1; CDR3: CASSFRTGNNEQFF
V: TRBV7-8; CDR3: CASTKLQGTNTEAFF
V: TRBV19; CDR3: CASSTRWVEAGTGNQPQHF
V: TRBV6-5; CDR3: CASSSPGQAYEQYF